Below, one T cell receptor beta chain is given with its context. TCRdb analysed the RT-PCR reads with MiXCR anew, one entry per CDR3 protein. The sample holds about 700,000 distinct CDR3 sequences, 11% to 15% seen once. Trimming cost V 8 bases and J 4 bases, with 11 bases left between them. This CDR3 has 12 residues. CDR1 and CDR2 from the germline V gene are LNHNV and YYDKDF (reference sequence). This clonotype was obtained from a female donor in good health, serving as a healthy control. The sequencing sample was made of memory CD4+ T cells from blood. The chain combines TRBV15 with TRBJ1-1; the D is unclear. CDR3 sequence reads: CATGGRLTEAFF. CDR3 in DNA: TGTGCCACCGGAGGACGGCTCACTGAAGCTTTCTTT.